This paragraph covers one TCR beta chain sequence. Its antigen remains unidentified. A read error may explain this, as a much larger clone is one base away. Researchers took RNA transcripts and amplified the TCR beta CDR3 regions from them. A first-round RT-PCR of the TCR CDR3 used the HTBI primer set. TCRdb reanalysed the multiplex PCR reads using MiXCR and keeps one entry per CDR3 protein. The sample contains approximately 400,000 distinct CDR3 sequences, approximately 13% of which appear only once. This sample is drawn from a study of T cells in Graves' hyperthyroidism and ophthalmopathy. Diagnosis of hyperthyroidism was new in patients aged 18 to 65, and its duration was under 2 months. The source of the PBMCs was 8.5 to 10 ml of fresh peripheral blood. This CDR3 is 14 amino acids long. The V end was cut by 5 bases, the J end by 1 base, with 11 bases between. The germline CDR1 and CDR2 sequences are SGHAT and FQNNGV.

Overall study findings and caveats: Appearing also in blood were most of the thyroid clonotypes expanded above 0.001.

The receptor comes from a woman aged 60-75 years with Graves' hyperthyroidism. This chain links TRBV11-2 with TRBJ1-2, with no clear D. Specimen: blood. The CDR3 coding sequence is TGTGCCAGCAGCCTGACCGATAGTAACTATGGCTACACCTTC. It translates to CASSLTDSNYGYTF.